The clone carrying this T cell receptor (beta chain) was observed once. Antigen: not known. This sample stems from a study of circulating and synovial CD4+ cells in juvenile arthritis. The trim removed 4 bases at V and 5 bases at J, leaving 2 bases unmatched. The CDR3 has 14 residues. Germline CDR1 reads SGHTA; CDR2 reads FQGNSA. Regarding the study as a whole: Circulating pathogenic-like lymphocytes shared a substantially higher fraction of CDR3 sequences with synovium than bulk blood. Circulating pathogenic-like and bulk T cells looked alike by Vbeta family usage. Diversity here was lower than in bulk blood CD4 cells.

Assay: immunoSEQ multiplex PCR; the TCRdb copy retains only in-frame clones and omits some. Of around 16,000 clones in the sample, 90% to 95% were seen once. The chain is built from TRBV7-2 and TRBJ2-1; 10 bases are a match to TRBD2. The sequence came from a human donor with juvenile idiopathic arthritis. The sequencing input was CD4+ T cells from blood. The CDR3 here is CASSSGLADNEQFF. The CDR3 DNA reads TGTGCCAGCAGCTCTGGACTAGCGGACAATGAGCAGTTCTTC.